The entry below gives a single T cell receptor (beta chain) sequence along with its context. The authors reverse transcribed roughly 0.5 to 1 ug RNA with random hexamers. Amplification of TCR beta CDR3 by immunoSEQ multiplex PCR spanned 54 Vbeta and 13 Jbeta. TCRdb processed the immunoSEQ multiplex PCR reads anew with MiXCR; each CDR3 protein has one entry. The profile covers 150,000 to 200,000 distinct CDR3 sequences, with 90% to 97% appearing a single time and 0.093% taken by the ten largest. This CDR3 spans 15 amino acids. V shed 0 bases and J 2 bases; nucleotides not matched to a gene: 3. CDR1 is LGHNA, CDR2 YSLEER, per germline. The data belong to a study of CD8 T cells in Susac syndrome. In blood CD8+ and CD4+ T cells, TCR beta underwent sequencing. Control patients had untreated stable or active relapsing-remitting multiple sclerosis by revised McDonald criteria. While CD8+ and CD4+ T cells were isolated negatively, TEMRA cells were enriched by FACS.

This receptor was identified in a human donor with multiple sclerosis. The chain uses TRBV4-3 and TRBJ2-7; 8 bases align to TRBD2. Input material: CD4+ T cells from PBMCs. In DNA, the CDR3 is TGCGCCAGCAGCCAAGATTTAGCGGGGACCTACGAGCAGTACTTC. The encoded protein is CASSQDLAGTYEQYF.